The 9 T cell receptor beta chains below all came from one sample that was sequenced in a study of human versus mouse CDR3 diversity and MHC coevolution. The assay was immunoSEQ multiplex PCR, and TCRdb's table has in-frame clones only and misses some. The table shows tens of thousands of clones, with 85% to 95% occurring only once. The specimen sequenced was naive CD4+ T cells from blood. The subset: CD45RO-negative CD62L-positive naive CD4 T cells. The receptors originated from a person between 25 and 75 years old in good health.

This clone has just one count. CDR3 residues: CASRRSAVDEQFF. CDR3 in DNA: TGTGCCAGCCGTCGCTCAGCGGTTGATGAGCAGTTCTTC. The rearrangement links TRBV7-9 to TRBJ2-1; tentative D call: TRBD2 (5 bases). V lost 8 bases and J 8 bases, leaving 16 bases between the germline ends. Germline CDR1 reads SEHNR; CDR2 reads FQNEAQ (reference sequence). CDR3 length equals 13 residues.

The chain couples TRBV5-1 to TRBJ1-5; a weak D match, TRBD1 (5 bases). The CDR3 runs to 15 residues. V was cut by 0 bases and J by 3 bases, with 10 bases left in between. Per germline, CDR1 SGHRS and CDR2 YFSETQ. This chain's CDR3 is CASSLVAGDNQPQHF. The DNA for the CDR3 is TGCGCCAGCAGCTTGGTCGCGGGGGACAATCAGCCCCAGCATTTT.

The chain is built from TRBV28 and TRBJ2-7; 8 positions agree with TRBD1. Germline values: CDR1 MDHEN, CDR2 SYDVKM. The CDR3 is 16 residues long. With 4 bases clipped from V and 1 base from J, the junction kept 9 bases outside the gene matches. As DNA, the CDR3 is TGTGCCAGCAGTTCGAGGACAGGGACCACTTCCTACGAGCAGTACTTC. Amino acids: CASSSRTGTTSYEQYF. The variable domain in full, with the rest retrieved from reference TRBV28 and TRBJ2-7, is DVKVTQSSRYLVKRTGEKVFLECVQDMDHENMFWYRQDPGLGLRLIYFSYDVKMKEKGDIPEGYSVSREKKERFSLILESASTNQTSMYLCASSSRTGTTSYEQYFGPGTRLTVT.

The genes are TRBV28 and TRBJ2-5, with 8 bases lining up with TRBD1. CDR1 and CDR2 from the germline V gene are MDHEN and SYDVKM. Trimming at V came to 1 base and at J to 1 base, leaving 5 bases not matched to a gene. The CDR3 extends over 16 amino acids. CDR3: CASSLSTGTGQETQYF. The DNA of the CDR3 is TGTGCCAGCAGTTTATCGACCGGGACAGGCCAAGAGACCCAGTACTTC.

V and J are TRBV12-5 and TRBJ1-1, with a possible D match to TRBD1 (6 bases). The CDR3 runs to 14 residues. Germline V lookup: CDR1 LGHNT, CDR2 FRNRAP. V gave up 4 bases and J gave up 3 bases, with 12 bases separating them. For the CDR3, the DNA is TGTGCTAGTGGTTCCCCAACAGGGTACACTGAAGCTTTCTTT. Translating gives CASGSPTGYTEAFF.

The rearrangement links TRBV5-4 to TRBJ2-7; 16 bases line up with TRBD2. CDR1 and CDR2 (germline): SGHNT, YYREEE (reference sequence). The V and J ends lost 4 bases and 3 bases, in that order; junction bases with no gene match: 7. CDR3 length: 17 amino acids. Here the CDR3 reads CASSPGTSGRAHYEQYF. CDR3 DNA sequence: TGTGCCAGCAGCCCCGGGACTAGCGGGAGGGCTCACTACGAGCAGTACTTC.

The chain uses TRBV28 and TRBJ2-5, with D maybe TRBD2 (5 bases). In germline, CDR1 is MDHEN, CDR2 SYDVKM. The CDR3 has 18 residues. With 5 bases removed from V and 11 bases from J, the gap between germline ends came to 33 bases. The CDR3 DNA reads TGTGCCAGCAGTCCGTATGCCCCCTCGTCGGTGAGACTACGAGAGCAGTACTTC. Translation gives CASSPYAPSSVRLREQYF.

This clone was observed a few times. The chain is built from TRBV28 and TRBJ2-7, with D unresolved. Per germline, CDR1 MDHEN and CDR2 SYDVKM. The CDR3 is 12 residues long. V was pared by 6 bases and J by 1 base, with 7 bases between. CDR3 in amino acids: CASRPDSYEQYF. CDR3 nucleotides: TGTGCCAGCAGGCCAGATTCCTACGAGCAGTACTTC.

The rearrangement links TRBV10-1 to TRBJ2-1; 11 bases match TRBD2. Per the germline V gene, CDR1 is WNHNN and CDR2 is SYGVQD (reference sequence). V shed 5 bases, J shed 6 bases, and the junction held 6 bases outside the gene matches. This CDR3 has 15 residues. The CDR3 sequence is CASSSSGRPRNEQFF. Here the CDR3 DNA reads TGCGCCAGCAGTTCTAGCGGGAGGCCGCGCAATGAGCAGTTCTTC.